The 5 T cell receptor beta chains below were found in one sample sequenced in a study of blood T cell repertoires in COVID-19. Libraries were prepared by immunoSEQ multiplex PCR; TCRdb keeps only in-frame clonotypes and omits some of them. The table includes under 250,000 clones, roughly 85% detected once. Sequencing was carried out using peripheral blood. The source of these receptors is a middle-aged man with COVID-19, enrolled during active disease.

This chain links TRBV28 with TRBJ2-7; D is ambiguous. The V and J ends lost 6 bases and 5 bases respectively, with 8 bases between them. CDR1 MDHEN and CDR2 SYDVKM come from the germline V gene. The CDR3 runs to 11 residues. The chain's CDR3 is CASSRDHEQYF. CDR3 bases: TGTGCCAGCAGCCGCGATCACGAGCAGTACTTC.

The V call is TRBV19, the J call TRBJ2-2; perhaps TRBD2 as D (5 bases). Germline V lookup: CDR1 LNHDA, CDR2 SQIVND (reference sequence). The CDR3 is 14 residues long. V was clipped by 8 bases and J by 0 bases, with 10 bases between them. The CDR3 is CASSGAANTGELFF. CDR3 nucleotide sequence: TGTGCCAGTTCAGGAGCGGCGAACACCGGGGAGCTGTTTTTT. Using reference TRBV19 and TRBJ2-2 for the parts outside the CDR3, the full variable domain is DGGITQSPKYLFRKEGQNVTLSCEQNLNHDAMYWYRQDPGQGLRLIYYSQIVNDFQKGDIAEGYSVSREKKESFPLTVTSAQKNPTAFYLCASSGAANTGELFFGEGSRLTVL.

The chain combines TRBV9 with TRBJ1-1; D unresolved. Per the germline V gene, CDR1 is SGDLS and CDR2 is YYNGEE. The CDR3 sequence is 14 residues long. V was shortened by 0 bases and J by 1 base, with 7 bases between the two germline ends. CDR3 nucleotides: TGTGCCAGCAGCGTAGGCGCGGGGAACACTGAAGCTTTCTTT. This sequence encodes CASSVGAGNTEAFF. Filled out from reference TRBV9 and TRBJ1-1, the complete variable domain reads DSGVTQTPKHLITATGQRVTLRCSPRSGDLSVYWYQQSLDQGLQFLIQYYNGEERAKGNILERFSAQQFPDLHSELNLSSLELGDSALYFCASSVGAGNTEAFFGQGTRLTVV.

The chain uses TRBV2 and TRBJ2-7; perhaps TRBD2 as D (7 bases). V lost 2 bases and J 3 bases, leaving 14 bases between the germline ends. This CDR3 is 15 amino acids long. Germline lookup yields CDR1 SNHLY and CDR2 FYNNEI. CDR3 coding DNA: TGTGCCAGCAGTGAAAGAGGGGGGGCTATCTACGAGCAGTACTTC. Translation: CASSERGGAIYEQYF.

V gene TRBV6-5 combines with J gene TRBJ1-6; TRBD1 agrees at 10 bases. This CDR3 contains 15 residues. J gave up 7 bases and V 5 bases, and 5 bases lay outside the gene matches. CDR1 MNHEY and CDR2 SVGAGI come from the germline V gene. The CDR3 region has the DNA TGTGCCAGCAGTCGCCGGGACAGGGGAAATTCACCCCTCCACTTT. It encodes CASSRRDRGNSPLHF.